The entry below gives a single T cell receptor (beta chain) sequence along with its context. Antigen specificity is unknown. Time point here: persistent/refractory GD, antithyroid drugs over 5 years with positive TRAb. Following extraction of RNA from PBMCs, that RNA was used to make the TCR library. These data belong to a study of regulatory T cells in long-lasting Graves disease. Study-level points and caveats: For persistent Graves' patients, TCR diversity was lower than for newly diagnosed ones.

Building the TCR beta libraries relied on iRepertoire HTBI primers, and CDR3 regions underwent Arm-PCR. Each CDR3 protein is one row after TCRdb ran MiXCR on the multiplex PCR reads. The sample shows about 460,000 distinct CDR3 sequences, approximately 23% of them seen only once. From germline, CDR1 is LNHNV and CDR2 YYDKDF (reference sequence). The ends were cut back, 2 bases at V and 0 bases at J, with 9 bases in the middle. The CDR3 runs to 15 residues. The receptor's source is a female donor with Graves disease. V is TRBV15 and J is TRBJ2-3, with D possibly being TRBD2 (6 bases). This material consisted of peripheral blood mononuclear cells (PBMCs), taken when the disease was refractory, from a patient treated with antithyroid drugs. CDR3 sequence (DNA): TGTGCCACCAGCAGATCTAGCGTAAGCACAGATACGCAGTATTTT. This codes for CATSRSSVSTDTQYF.